This T cell receptor (beta chain) was documented in a study of post-analysis software for immune sequencing data. Across the whole study: There were relapsing-remitting, secondary progressive and progressive-relapsing multiple sclerosis among the disease courses included. Study-level points and caveats: Roughly 5 TRBV segments were significantly more frequent in patients than in controls. TRBV5-6, TRBV5-1 and TRBV20-1 were among these segments.

As for this clonotype: Its antigen remains unknown.

The length of the CDR3 is 14 residues. V lost 5 bases, J lost 2 bases, and 12 bases lay in between. Germline V CDR1 and CDR2: SGHAT, FQDESV (reference sequence). The authors incorporated unique molecular identifiers into the TCR beta cDNA libraries. Researchers reported about 500,000 cDNA molecules coming from approximately 1 to 10 million T cells. In TCRdb, the PCR reads were re-called with MiXCR into one record per CDR3 protein. The data contain about 820,000 distinct CDR3 sequences, 53% of them seen just once; the ten biggest clones take up about 4.8%. The material sequenced was blood. V is TRBV11-1 and J is TRBJ2-5, with D unresolved. The sequence was obtained from a girl aged 5-17 years with multiple sclerosis. The chain's CDR3 is CASSPPNRQETQYF. The DNA for the CDR3 is TGTGCCAGCAGCCCACCAAACCGGCAAGAGACCCAGTACTTC. Combining the CDR3 with reference TRBV11-1 and TRBJ2-5 gives the whole variable domain EAEVAQSPRYKITEKSQAVAFWCDPISGHATLYWYRQILGQGPELLVQFQDESVVDDSQLPKDRFSAERLKGVDSTLKIQPAELGDSAMYLCASSPPNRQETQYFGPGTRLLVL.